This TCR beta chain was sequenced for a study of cytomegalovirus exposure and HLA in healthy donors. Study observations and caveats: Later work showed greater clonal expansion in HLA-associated TCR beta chains than in equally common others. Analyzed later, most CMV-associated TCR beta chains appeared HLA-restricted. An assumption of roughly uniform sequencing depth across donors underlay the presence/absence analyses.

Worth noting for this clone: Its antigen remains unknown.

The PCR ran on 60 Vbeta and 13 Jbeta primers. Data came from immunoSEQ multiplex PCR; TCRdb stores just in-frame clones and leaves some out. The data hold 170,000 or so clones, with about three quarters observed a single time. V shed 8 bases, J shed 6 bases, and the junction held 16 bases outside the gene matches. Germline CDR1 reads SEHNR; CDR2 reads FQNEAQ (reference sequence). The CDR3 extends over 16 amino acids. The sample comprised PBMCs. The source is a young woman in good health and CMV-seropositive. The V gene is TRBV7-9, the J gene TRBJ2-3; 8 bases agree with TRBD2. CDR3 loop: CASSRGLAGQWDTQYF. CDR3 nucleotide sequence: TGTGCCAGCTCGAGGGGCTTAGCGGGACAATGGGATACGCAGTATTTT.